Below are 21 T cell receptor beta chains sequenced from a single sample in a study of OX40 agonist ivuxolimab in advanced cancers. Clones were read by immunoSEQ multiplex PCR, and TCRdb kept only the in-frame ones, dropping some. The table lists some 39,000 clones, more than 60% of them singletons. This material consisted of CD4+ or CD8+ T cells sorted from blood, taken in a trial of the OX40 agonist ivuxolimab. All receptors derive from an adult with an advanced solid tumor such as melanoma, head and neck, liver or kidney cancer.

J is TRBJ2-7 and V is TRBV7-9, with a weak D call TRBD1 (5 bases). CDR3 size: 13 residues. V lost 1 base and J 4 bases, leaving 8 bases between the germline ends. In germline, CDR1 is SEHNR, CDR2 FQNEAQ (reference sequence). The CDR3 reads CASSLGGRYEQYF. The DNA for the CDR3 is TGTGCCAGCAGCTTAGGGGGCAGATACGAGCAGTACTTC.

This clone was counted between two and nine times. This sequence joins TRBV10-3 and TRBJ2-7, with 7 bases lining up with TRBD1. This CDR3 contains 15 residues. The germline V gene has CDR1 ENHRY and CDR2 SYGVKD. The V gene end was trimmed by 6 bases and the J gene end by 1 base; junction bases not matched to a gene: 9. The CDR3 bases are TGTGCCATCAGCTTTACGACAGGGCCTTCCTACGAGCAGTACTTC. This encodes CAISFTTGPSYEQYF.

This clone was recorded only once. This chain connects TRBV14 to TRBJ1-4; TRBD1 aligns across 12 bases. The CDR3 runs to 16 residues. Germline V gene sequence: CDR1 SGHDN, CDR2 FVKESK. V lost 4 bases to trimming and J lost 8 bases; unmatched junction nucleotides: 8. CDR3 in amino acids: CASSLLWDRGQEKLFF. The CDR3 DNA follows: TGTGCCAGCAGCCTTCTCTGGGACAGGGGGCAGGAAAAACTGTTTTTT.

This clone appeared once. This sequence joins TRBV7-9 and TRBJ2-3; 12 nucleotides match TRBD2. The CDR3 has 16 amino acids. From germline, CDR1 is SEHNR and CDR2 FQNEAQ (reference sequence). The V segment lost 4 bases and the J segment 3 bases; nucleotides outside the gene matches: 5. The CDR3 loop reads CASSSETSGGTDTQYF. CDR3 nucleotide sequence: TGTGCCAGCAGCTCAGAGACTAGCGGGGGTACAGATACGCAGTATTTT.

As for this clone: The junction departs from the called germline gene at one end, perhaps through a read error. The chain is built from TRBV6-1 and TRBJ2-7; 7 bases match TRBD1. This CDR3 has 16 residues. Per germline, CDR1 MNHNS and CDR2 SASEGT. DNA of the CDR3: TGTGCCAGCAGGGAAGGTATCGGGACAGCTTTTTACGAGCAGTACTTC. Its protein is CASREGIGTAFYEQYF.

This clone came up a few times. This chain uses TRBV11-2 with TRBJ2-1; possibly TRBD1 for D (5 bases). This CDR3 region has 14 residues. Trimming cost V 4 bases and J 6 bases, with 13 bases left between them. CDR1 SGHAT and CDR2 FQNNGV come from the germline V gene. CDR3 DNA: TGTGCCAGCAGCTCGTCGGTAGGGGTCAATGAGCAGTTCTTC. It encodes CASSSSVGVNEQFF.

This chain links TRBV7-3 with TRBJ2-7; no reliable D call. The CDR3 has 12 amino acids. From germline, CDR1 is SGHTA and CDR2 FQGTGA. The V gene lost 6 bases and the J gene lost 4 bases, with 10 bases spanning the gap. The CDR3 sequence: CASSFFLYEQYF. DNA for the CDR3: TGTGCCAGCAGTTTCTTCTTATACGAGCAGTACTTC.

The gene calls are TRBV19 and TRBJ1-6; D is perhaps TRBD1 (5 bases). Germline CDR1 is LNHDA and CDR2 is SQIVND (reference sequence). With 5 bases removed from V and 7 bases from J, the gap between germline ends came to 12 bases. The CDR3 covers 14 residues. The CDR3 bases are TGTGCCAGTAGTGGGCAAGGGGTCAATTCACCCCTCCACTTT. It codes for CASSGQGVNSPLHF. The complete variable domain, with remaining parts taken from reference TRBV19 and TRBJ1-6, reads DGGITQSPKYLFRKEGQNVTLSCEQNLNHDAMYWYRQDPGQGLRLIYYSQIVNDFQKGDIAEGYSVSREKKESFPLTVTSAQKNPTAFYLCASSGQGVNSPLHFGNGTRLTVT.

This chain uses TRBV29-1 with TRBJ1-2; perhaps TRBD1 as D (6 bases). Per germline, CDR1 SQVTM and CDR2 ANQGSEA. The CDR3 has 13 residues. Trimming took off 6 bases at V and 6 bases at J, with 17 bases between the two ends. The CDR3 region has the DNA TGCAGCGTCGGACAGAGTGGACTAAATGGCTACACCTTC. Protein: CSVGQSGLNGYTF.

V and J are TRBV11-3 and TRBJ2-1, with 14 positions matching TRBD2. The germline gives CDR1 SGHNT, CDR2 YENEEA. This CDR3 spans 15 amino acids. The V gene end was trimmed by 3 bases and the J gene end by 9 bases; junction bases not matched to a gene: 4. The CDR3 sequence is CASSFGTSGGGEQFF. Here the CDR3 DNA reads TGTGCCAGCAGCTTCGGGACTAGCGGGGGCGGTGAGCAGTTCTTC.

The chain is built from TRBV27 and TRBJ2-3; 11 bases agree with TRBD2. From germline, CDR1 is MNHEY and CDR2 SMNVEV (reference sequence). Trimming removed 1 base from V and 4 bases from J; junction bases left unmatched: 10. The CDR3 runs to 18 residues. Written as DNA, the CDR3 is TGTGCCAGCAGTTTATATCTCCTAGCGGGGGGCCTCTCAGATACGCAGTATTTT. Amino acid sequence: CASSLYLLAGGLSDTQYF.

This clone turned up a few times. V usage is TRBV13 and J usage is TRBJ2-3; D is uncertain. The CDR3 is 12 residues long. Trimming removed 5 bases at V and 6 bases at J, with 9 bases between. The germline V gene has CDR1 PRHDT and CDR2 FYEKMQ (reference sequence). The CDR3 is CASSPIADTQYF. Here the CDR3 DNA reads TGTGCCAGCAGCCCCATTGCGGATACGCAGTATTTT.

This chain connects TRBV7-9 to TRBJ2-1; a weak D match, TRBD1 (6 bases). CDR3 length: 15 amino acids. V dropped 5 bases and J dropped 8 bases, with 19 bases sitting between them. Germline V lookup: CDR1 SEHNR, CDR2 FQNEAQ (reference sequence). This CDR3 reads CASSPNRERLDEQFF. The CDR3 nucleotides read TGTGCCAGCAGCCCGAACAGGGAGAGGCTGGATGAGCAGTTCTTC.

The gene calls are TRBV29-1 and TRBJ1-4, with TRBD1 matching 7 bases. Germline V CDR1 and CDR2: SQVTM, ANQGSEA. The J segment lost 5 bases and the V segment lost 6 bases, leaving 9 bases of the junction unmatched. The CDR3 is 14 amino acids. Here the CDR3 reads CSVGGQAQNEKLFF. The CDR3 DNA follows: TGCAGCGTCGGTGGACAGGCCCAGAATGAAAAACTGTTTTTT.

The sample holds a few counts of this clone. The genes are TRBV19 and TRBJ1-5, with a tentative D call TRBD1 (5 bases). CDR1 is LNHDA, CDR2 SQIVND, per germline (reference sequence). This CDR3 has 15 amino acids. The V end lost 5 bases, the J end lost 2 bases, and 13 bases lay between the germline ends. This CDR3 is CASSLQGRRNQPQHF. DNA for the CDR3: TGTGCCAGTAGTCTCCAGGGCCGTCGCAATCAGCCCCAGCATTTT.

The CDR3 DNA is TGTGCCAGCAGTTTAGGTGGAGACAATGAGCAGTTCTTC. This codes for CASSLGGDNEQFF. This chain uses TRBV28 with TRBJ2-1; D is unclear. V was shortened by 2 bases and J by 5 bases, with 7 bases between the two germline ends. CDR3 length: 13 amino acids. Germline CDR1 and CDR2: MDHEN and SYDVKM.

This chain joins TRBV7-2 and TRBJ2-7, with D unresolved. The CDR3 extends over 13 amino acids. Germline V gives CDR1 SGHTA, CDR2 FQGNSA. V gave up 0 bases and J gave up 1 base, with 4 bases separating them. The CDR3 DNA reads as TGTGCCAGCAGCTTAGCGTTGTCCTACGAGCAGTACTTC. It translates to CASSLALSYEQYF. Full variable domain (remainder filled in from reference TRBV7-2 and TRBJ2-7): GAGVSQSPSNKVTEKGKDVELRCDPISGHTALYWYRQSLGQGLEFLIYFQGNSAPDKSGLPSDRFSAERTGGSVSTLTIQRTQQEDSAVYLCASSLALSYEQYFGPGTRLTVT.

The chain has TRBV6-6 and TRBJ1-5; 9 bases are shared with TRBD1. This CDR3 comprises 15 residues. Looked up from germline, CDR1 is MNHNY and CDR2 is SVGAGI (reference sequence). V was clipped by 6 bases and J by 1 base; unmatched bases: 4. The CDR3, as DNA: TGTGCCAGCAGCGAACAGGGGGCAAGCAATCAGCCCCAGCATTTT. This translates into CASSEQGASNQPQHF.

This chain connects TRBV4-1 to TRBJ2-7; perhaps TRBD1 as D (5 bases). V shed 3 bases and J shed 2 bases, with 14 bases lying between them. The CDR3 runs 15 residues. The germline CDR1 and CDR2 sequences are MGHRA and YSYEKL. CDR3 amino acids: CASSHPYKGTYEQYF. As DNA, the CDR3 is TGCGCCAGCAGCCACCCCTACAAGGGGACCTACGAGCAGTACTTC.

The chain links TRBV6-4 to TRBJ1-2; 9 bases match TRBD1. Germline assignment: CDR1 MRHNA and CDR2 SNTAGT. The CDR3 contains 15 residues. V gave up 2 bases and J gave up 4 bases; unmatched junction bases: 5. CDR3 coding DNA: TGTGCCAGCAGTGACCGACAGGGGGAGGGCTATGGCTACACCTTC. Amino acids: CASSDRQGEGYGYTF.

Here the CDR3 reads CASSLDYGYTF. CDR3 coding DNA: TGCGCCAGCAGCTTGGACTATGGCTACACCTTC. The chain recombines TRBV5-1 with TRBJ1-2; D gene ambiguous. Looked up from germline, CDR1 is SGHRS and CDR2 is YFSETQ. The V end lost 0 bases, the J end lost 3 bases, and 0 bases lay between the germline ends. This CDR3 has 11 residues.